The entry that follows covers one T cell receptor beta chain sequence. As yet, its antigen is unknown. This record comes from a study of PD-1 blockade in mismatch repair-deficient tumors. Study results and caveats: Tumor-resident clones, often undetectable pretreatment in blood, expanded then contracted after pembrolizumab.

There are 13 residues in the CDR3. The V end was cut by 3 bases, the J end by 3 bases, with 6 bases between. Germline-derived CDR1 and CDR2 are MNHNY and SVGAGI (reference sequence). Profiled with immunoSEQ multiplex PCR; TCRdb holds only in-frame clones, not every one. In the table there are about 79,000 clones, 65% to 85% of which are singletons. The source was peripheral blood, collected 44 weeks after starting pembrolizumab. The TCR was taken from an adult with mismatch repair-deficient cancer. The V gene is TRBV6-6, the J gene TRBJ1-5; D is unresolved. The CDR3 coding sequence is TGTGCCAGCAGTTATGCAGACAATCAGCCCCAGCATTTT. This encodes CASSYADNQPQHF.